Listed below are T cell receptor beta chains from one sample, sequenced in a study of blood T cells in healthy people across ages. Each CDR3 protein is one row after TCRdb ran MiXCR on the 5' RACE reads. The table records hundreds of thousands of distinct CDR3 sequences, less than 35% of them present only once. The sequencing sample was made of blood. All receptors derive from a woman older than 75 in good health. Each CDR3 is given with its conserved first and last residue. A D gene is named only where the DNA matches it firmly. Clone size is not always given. Where it is, it says once, few, many or a class for expanded clones.

>few|TRBJ2-2|14|NA|TRBV28
TGTGCCAGCAGTGACCATATGAACACCGGGGAGCTGTTTTTT
CASSDHMNTGELFF
>many|TRBJ2-5|14|NA|TRBV6-6
TGTGCCAGCACTCGTTCTATGGGGAAAGAGACCCAGTACTTC
CASTRSMGKETQYF
>NA|TRBJ2-4|15|TRBD2|TRBV7-9
TGTGCCAGCAGCTCTGAGGGACTAGCCGAAAACATTCAGTACTTC
CASSSEGLAENIQYF
>many|TRBJ2-5|12|NA|TRBV5-1
TGCGCCAGCAGCGTGTACCAAGAGACCCAGTACTTC
CASSVYQETQYF
>many|TRBJ1-2|14|TRBD1|TRBV20-1
TGCAGTGCTAGGTCGGACAGGGGGACCGGTGGCTACACCTTC
CSARSDRGTGGYTF
>NA|TRBJ2-1|14|TRBD2|TRBV5-1
TGCGCCAGCAGCTCTAGCGGGAGGGCCAATGAGCAGTTCTTC
CASSSSGRANEQFF
>many|TRBJ2-3|14|NA|TRBV6-1
TGTGCCAGCAGTGAATATGTGAGCACAGATACGCAGTATTTT
CASSEYVSTDTQYF
>many|TRBJ2-7|15|TRBD2|TRBV9
TGTGCCAGCAGCGTAGCCACCGGGGGGGCCTACGAGCAGTACTTC
CASSVATGGAYEQYF
>many|TRBJ1-2|15|NA|TRBV29-1
TGCAGCGTTGCAACGGATTCCCAAGCTAACTATGGCTACACCTTC
CSVATDSQANYGYTF
>NA|TRBJ2-3|14|TRBD2|TRBV20-1
TGCAGTGCTAGCGGGGGGTGGGGCACAGATACGCAGTATTTT
CSASGGWGTDTQYF
>NA|TRBJ1-1|15|NA|TRBV28
TGTGCCAACAGTCCCTACAGGGTTGAACAGGGTGAAGCTTTCTTT
CANSPYRVEQGEAFF
>once|TRBJ1-2|16|TRBD1|TRBV9
TGTGCCAGCAGCGTAGGGGGATCCGGGACAGGTTATGGCTACACCTTC
CASSVGGSGTGYGYTF
>NA|TRBJ1-1|14|NA|TRBV19
TGTGCCAGTAGTCCCCGACCGCAGAACACTGAAGCTTTCTTT
CASSPRPQNTEAFF
>NA|TRBJ1-4|15|NA|TRBV7-9
TGTGTCAGCAGTCCGAACAGTGTTCTTAATGAAAAACTGTTTTTT
CVSSPNSVLNEKLFF
>NA|TRBJ2-4|14|TRBD2|TRBV20-1
TGCAGTGCCTGCCATAGCGGGGGAAAAAACATTCAGTACTTC
CSACHSGGKNIQYF
>NA|TRBJ1-2|13|NA|TRBV14
TGTGCCAGCAGCCAAGTGCAGGGTTATGGCTACACCTTC
CASSQVQGYGYTF
>NA|TRBJ2-7|16|TRBD2|TRBV30
TGTGCCTGGAGTGTAAGGGGACTAGCGGGGACCTACGAGCAGTACTTC
CAWSVRGLAGTYEQYF
>NA|TRBJ2-7|14|NA|TRBV5-4
TGCGCCAGCAGTTTTAGGACGGCTAACACACAACAGTACTTC
CASSFRTANTQQYF
>few|TRBJ2-5|15|TRBD2|TRBV29-1
TGCAGCGTTGGAGGGGTCAGCGGGGGCCCTAATGAGCAGTACTTC
CSVGGVSGGPNEQYF
>many|TRBJ2-5|12|NA|TRBV14
TGTGCCAGCAGCCAAGATCTAAGTTCCCAGTACTTC
CASSQDLSSQYF
>many|TRBJ2-4|11|TRBD2|TRBV3-1
TGTGCCAGCAGCCGCGGGGGGAGTAAGTACTTC
CASSRGGSKYF
>NA|TRBJ1-1|15|NA|TRBV7-9
TGTGCCAGCAGCCTAGGTGACCCGGTGAACACTGAAGCTTTCTTT
CASSLGDPVNTEAFF
>many|TRBJ2-7|16|TRBD2|TRBV6-5
TGTGCCAGCAGTTCCGCGTGGGGAGCGGGGAATGTCGAGCAGTACTTC
CASSSAWGAGNVEQYF
>many|TRBJ2-3|14|NA|TRBV5-5
TGTGCCAGCAGCTTGGCCGCGGGGCGAGATACGCAGTATTTT
CASSLAAGRDTQYF
>NA|TRBJ1-5|13|NA|TRBV20-1
TGCAGTGCCAACAGGGTAAACAATCAGCCCCAGCATTTT
CSANRVNNQPQHF
>many|TRBJ2-1|13|NA|TRBV6-1
TGTGCCAGCAGTTCAGATTACGGTGATGAGCAGTTCTTC
CASSSDYGDEQFF
>NA|TRBJ1-1|16|TRBD1|TRBV7-3
TGTGCCAGCAGCCTTAGAGACAGGGCCTTCGGCACTGAAGCTTTCTTT
CASSLRDRAFGTEAFF
>many|TRBJ2-3|15|NA|TRBV7-9
TGTGCCAGCAGCTCGACTGTGGGGAGCACAGATACGCAGTATTTT
CASSSTVGSTDTQYF
>many|TRBJ2-4|16|NA|TRBV7-2
TGTGCCAGCAGCTTACCCGGGCAGGGTAAAGGCAACATTCAGTACTTC
CASSLPGQGKGNIQYF
>many|TRBJ2-6|16|NA|TRBV6-2/TRBV6-3
TGTGCCAGCAGTTACCCCGGGTTCTCTGGGGCCAACGTCCTGACTTTC
CASSYPGFSGANVLTF
>NA|TRBJ1-5|17|NA|TRBV20-1
TGCAGTGCTAGAGATCGGGCCGGGGGGCAGGGGAGACAGCCCCAGCATTTT
CSARDRAGGQGRQPQHF
>NA|TRBJ1-2|13|NA|TRBV3-1
TGTGCCGGCAGCCAAAAGAGCGCCTATGGCTACACCTTC
CAGSQKSAYGYTF
>many|TRBJ1-2|13|NA|TRBV7-2
TGTGCCAGCAGCGTCGGGACTGAGTATGGCTACACCTTC
CASSVGTEYGYTF
>few|TRBJ1-1|14|NA|TRBV7-9
TGTGCCAGCAGCTTAGGTCACAGGGATGAGTCAGCTTTCTTT
CASSLGHRDESAFF
>many|TRBJ2-1|18|TRBD1|TRBV5-1
TGCGCCAGCAGCTCCAAACGCACCGGGACAGGGGCTAACAATGAGCAGTTCTTC
CASSSKRTGTGANNEQFF
>NA|TRBJ2-5|14|TRBD2|TRBV11-3
TGTGCCAGCAGCTTACTAGCGGGGTCGGATGAGCAGTACTTC
CASSLLAGSDEQYF
>NA|TRBJ2-1|17|TRBD2|TRBV24-1
TGTGCCACCAGTGAGGGGACTAGCGGGAGACGGGGCGATGAGCAGTTCTTC
CATSEGTSGRRGDEQFF
>few|TRBJ2-7|15|NA|TRBV7-6
TGTGCCAGCAGCCCTAGGGACGACGGTTCCTACGAGCAGTACTTC
CASSPRDDGSYEQYF
>many|TRBJ2-1|15|NA|TRBV5-1
TGCGCCAGCAGCTTAGCGGGAACGGGGACAAATGAGCAGTTCTTC
CASSLAGTGTNEQFF
>NA|TRBJ1-1|15|NA|TRBV5-1
TGCGCCAGCAGCTTTCTTCTCCAGGGGAGCACTGAAGCTTTCTTT
CASSFLLQGSTEAFF
>many|TRBJ2-7|14|NA|TRBV12-3/TRBV12-4
TGTGCCAGCAGGCCGGGACAAAGAACCTACGAGCAGTACTTC
CASRPGQRTYEQYF
>few|TRBJ2-1|11|NA|TRBV20-1
TGCAGTGCTAGAGATCTTCCCTTCACGTTCTTC
CSARDLPFTFF
>many|TRBJ2-5|13|NA|TRBV5-1
TGCGCCAGCAACTTCAATGGGCGAGAGACCCAGTACTTC
CASNFNGRETQYF
>few|TRBJ1-4|14|NA|TRBV7-2
TGTGCCAGCAGCTTCCGGGCTAATAATGAAAAACTGTTTTTT
CASSFRANNEKLFF
>many|TRBJ2-3|16|NA|TRBV5-5
TGTGCCAGCAGCCCGATGCGGGGACAAACCACAGATACGCAGTATTTT
CASSPMRGQTTDTQYF
>many|TRBJ2-1|15|TRBD1|TRBV30
TGTGCCTGGAGATTCCGGGACAGGGGCAGGCATGAGCAGTTCTTC
CAWRFRDRGRHEQFF
>many|TRBJ2-7|13|NA|TRBV6-4
TGTGCCAGCAGTGAGCAACAGGGAGGCGAGCAGTACTTC
CASSEQQGGEQYF
>many|TRBJ1-5|13|NA|TRBV10-3
TGTGCCATCAGCGGGACATTCAATCAGCCCCAGCATTTT
CAISGTFNQPQHF
>many|TRBJ2-5|15|NA|TRBV20-1
TGCAGTGCTAGAGATTTTGGAGGTGCCCAAGAGACCCAGTACTTC
CSARDFGGAQETQYF
>many|TRBJ2-7|15|TRBD1|TRBV27
TGTGCCAGCAGTCCCCGGACAGGGGGCGGGGGAGAGCAGTACTTC
CASSPRTGGGGEQYF